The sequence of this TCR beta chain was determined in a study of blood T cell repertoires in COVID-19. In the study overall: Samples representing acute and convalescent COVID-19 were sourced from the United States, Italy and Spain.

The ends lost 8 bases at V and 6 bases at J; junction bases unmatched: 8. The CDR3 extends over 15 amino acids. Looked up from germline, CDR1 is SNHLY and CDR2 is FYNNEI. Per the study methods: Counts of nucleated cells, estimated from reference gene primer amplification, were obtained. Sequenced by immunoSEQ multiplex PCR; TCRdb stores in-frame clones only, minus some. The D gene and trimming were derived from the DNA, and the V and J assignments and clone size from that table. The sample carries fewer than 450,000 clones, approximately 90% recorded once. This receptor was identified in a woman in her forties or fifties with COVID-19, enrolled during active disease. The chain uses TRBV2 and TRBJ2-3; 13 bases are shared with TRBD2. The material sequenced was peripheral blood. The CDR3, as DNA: TGTGCCAGCCTTAAGACTAGCGGGGGGAAGGATACGCAGTATTTT. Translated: CASLKTSGGKDTQYF. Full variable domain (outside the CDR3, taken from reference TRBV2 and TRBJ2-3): EPEVTQTPSHQVTQMGQEVILRCVPISNHLYFYWYRQILGQKVEFLVSFYNNEISEKSEIFDDQFSVERPDGSNFTLKIRSTKLEDSAMYFCASLKTSGGKDTQYFGPGTRLTVL.